The clone carrying this T cell receptor beta chain has ten or more counts. Its target is not known. This entry belongs to a study of molecular identifiers for immune sequencing clone quantification. General study points: In naive cells, clones above 20 RNA copies held under 1% of molecules, whereas in effector cells they held over 99%.

TCRdb reprocessed the PCR reads via MiXCR and lists one record per CDR3 protein. The sample includes around 470,000 distinct CDR3 sequences, about 25% seen only once; the top ten take about 0.75%. Naive CD8 T cells were sorted, and the gate applied was CD8+CD4-CCR7+CD45RA+. The specimen sequenced was naive CD8+ T cells from blood, with Jurkat cell RNA spiked in. Noted subset: FACS-sorted CD8+CD4-CCR7+CD45RA+ naive T cells. The sequence was collected from a human donor in good health. Some libraries in this study had Jurkat cell RNA spiked in.

CDR3: CASSQDFGSSYEQYF. The CDR3 DNA sequence: TGCGCCAGCAGCCAAGACTTCGGGAGCTCCTACGAGCAGTACTTC. This chain uses TRBV4-3 with TRBJ2-7, with a tentative D call TRBD2 (6 bases). Trimming pared 0 bases from V and 0 bases from J, leaving 9 bases between. CDR3 length equals 15 residues. CDR1 and CDR2 from the germline V gene are LGHNA and YSLEER.